Listed here are 21 T cell receptor beta chains from one sample, sequenced in a study of beta chain features in type 1 diabetes. Notes on the study in general: Shortening that was moderate but significant affected the TCRB CDR3s of Type 1 diabetes patients in all four CD4+ subsets.

The isolated RNA, all of it, was reverse transcribed, so expressed TCRB transcripts were what got sequenced. The table came from immunoSEQ multiplex PCR; TCRdb's copy has only in-frame clones and leaves some out. The sample has hundreds of thousands of clones, around 15% seen once; the top ten hold nearly 0.04%. Their antigen targets remain unknown. Sequenced: naive CD4+ T cells from blood. All receptors derive from a man aged 18 to 29 with type 1 diabetes.

The genes are TRBV6-5 and TRBJ2-3; no definite D call. The CDR3 is 15 residues long. Germline V CDR1 and CDR2: MNHEY, SVGAGI. The V gene lost 6 bases and the J gene lost 0 bases, with 13 bases spanning the gap. Here the CDR3 reads CASRQRDGSTDTQYF. As DNA, the CDR3 is TGTGCCAGCAGACAACGAGACGGGAGCACAGATACGCAGTATTTT.

The genes are TRBV11-2 and TRBJ2-5; weak D call: TRBD1 (6 bases). CDR3 length: 16 residues. Germline CDR1 and CDR2: SGHAT and FQNNGV. V was cut by 3 bases and J by 1 base, with 15 bases left in between. CDR3 bases: TGTGCCAGCAGCTTGCGCAGGGGCGATCGCCAAGAGACCCAGTACTTC. Translating it yields CASSLRRGDRQETQYF.

A remark on this clone: Additional DNA sequences in this sample encode the identical CDR3. The rearrangement joins TRBV30 to TRBJ1-5; D is ambiguous. V was clipped by 1 base and J by 6 bases, with 10 bases between them. The CDR3 has 13 residues. From germline, CDR1 is GTSNPN and CDR2 SVGIG (reference sequence). CDR3 sequence: CAWSGAGLQPQHF. Written as DNA, the CDR3 is TGTGCCTGGAGTGGAGCCGGGCTTCAGCCCCAGCATTTT.

The sample holds a few counts of this clone. The same CDR3 also results from other DNA sequences found in this sample. This chain links TRBV5-1 with TRBJ1-5; unclear D gene. The CDR3 length is 13 residues. Deletions cut 0 bases from V and 5 bases from J, with 6 bases between. The germline V gene encodes CDR1 SGHRS and CDR2 YFSETQ. DNA of the CDR3: TGCGCCAGCAGCTTGGAAGTCGATCAGCCCCAGCATTTT. It translates to CASSLEVDQPQHF.

This rearrangement joins TRBV7-9 to TRBJ1-1, with TRBD1 matching 8 bases. Per the germline V gene, CDR1 is SEHNR and CDR2 is FQNEAQ (reference sequence). This CDR3 spans 13 amino acids. V dropped 4 bases and J dropped 5; count of bases not matched to a gene: 3. The DNA of the CDR3 is TGTGCCAGCAGCTATACAGGGGGAACTGAAGCTTTCTTT. Protein sequence: CASSYTGGTEAFF.

The V call is TRBV7-2, the J call TRBJ2-1; TRBD1 or TRBD2 may be the D gene (6 bases each). The CDR3 contains 15 residues. Between the trimmed V and J ends, which lost 2 bases and 9 bases, there was a span of 17 bases. Germline lookup yields CDR1 SGHTA and CDR2 FQGNSA. CDR3 in DNA: TGTGCCAGCAGCTTACAGGGGAGGTCCCCCTCTGAGCAGTTCTTC. Amino acid sequence: CASSLQGRSPSEQFF.

V gene TRBV7-9 combines with J gene TRBJ1-2; D is ambiguous. The CDR3 totals 12 residues. In germline, CDR1 is SEHNR, CDR2 FQNEAQ (reference sequence). Trimming took 4 bases from V and 3 from J, leaving 6 bases between them. The CDR3, as DNA: TGTGCCAGCAGCTCCCGGGACTATGGCTACACCTTC. Protein product: CASSSRDYGYTF.

This clone was counted between two and nine times. The chain uses TRBV30 and TRBJ1-2; TRBD1 is a possible D gene (5 bases). This CDR3 contains 13 residues. The ends were cut back, 0 bases at V and 6 bases at J, with 11 bases in the middle. CDR1 and CDR2 (germline): GTSNPN, SVGIG (reference sequence). The CDR3 is CAWSVRGVDGYTF. The CDR3 DNA reads as TGTGCCTGGAGTGTACGGGGGGTGGATGGCTACACCTTC.

This clone came up a few times. The rearrangement links TRBV18 to TRBJ2-7, with a weak D call TRBD1 (5 bases). Germline-derived CDR1 and CDR2 are KGHSH and LQKENI. The V gene lost 5 bases and the J gene lost 0 bases, with 11 bases spanning the gap. This CDR3 has 14 amino acids. CDR3 nucleotides: TGTGCCAGCTCATTGGACATCAACTCCTACGAGCAGTACTTC. This sequence encodes CASSLDINSYEQYF.

The chain is built from TRBV6-5 and TRBJ2-3, with TRBD2 identical over 11 bases. The germline V gene encodes CDR1 MNHEY and CDR2 SVGAGI. The CDR3 is 15 residues long. Losses at the gene ends were 2 bases for V and 5 bases for J; bases not matched to a gene: 3. CDR3 coding DNA: TGTGCCAGCAGTTACCAGCTAGCGGGGGGAGATACGCAGTATTTT. Protein product: CASSYQLAGGDTQYF.

This clone was counted only a few times. The V call is TRBV7-9, the J call TRBJ2-5; a possible D gene is TRBD1 (6 bases). Germline V gene sequence: CDR1 SEHNR, CDR2 FQNEAQ (reference sequence). V lost 7 bases, J lost 9 bases, and 21 bases lay in between. The CDR3 is made up of 14 amino acids. The chain's CDR3 is CASTPKQGRTAQYF. The CDR3 DNA reads as TGTGCCAGCACCCCCAAACAGGGTAGGACCGCCCAGTACTTC.

The CDR3 nucleotides are TGTGCCATCAGTGATCCTCGAACCGGGACAGGGGGCTACAATGAGCAGTTCTTC. This gives the protein CAISDPRTGTGGYNEQFF. This chain connects TRBV10-3 to TRBJ2-1, with TRBD1 identical over 11 bases. This CDR3 is built from 18 residues. Germline loops: CDR1 ENHRY, CDR2 SYGVKD. The J segment lost 3 bases and the V segment lost 3 bases, leaving 10 bases of the junction unmatched.

This clone occurred a few times. The V gene is TRBV7-6, the J gene TRBJ2-7; possibly TRBD2 for D (5 bases). From germline, CDR1 is SGHVS and CDR2 FNYEAQ. The CDR3 runs 15 residues. V dropped 4 bases and J dropped 2 bases, with 15 bases sitting between them. CDR3 bases: TGTGCCAGCAGCTCACTTTCCGGGGTTCCCTACGAGCAGTACTTC. As protein: CASSSLSGVPYEQYF.

This clone was counted only a few times. This rearrangement joins TRBV5-1 to TRBJ2-6; D may be TRBD2 (5 bases). The CDR3 extends over 17 amino acids. V was clipped by 4 bases and J by 0 bases, with 14 bases between them. CDR1 is SGHRS, CDR2 YFSETQ, per germline. In DNA form, the CDR3 reads TGCGCCAGCAGCCCAAGGACTCCTGGCTCTGGGGCCAACGTCCTGACTTTC. Its protein product is CASSPRTPGSGANVLTF. The full variable domain, rest sourced from reference TRBV5-1 and TRBJ2-6, is KAGVTQTPRYLIKTRGQQVTLSCSPISGHRSVSWYQQTPGQGLQFLFEYFSETQRNKGNFPGRFSGRQFSNSRSEMNVSTLELGDSALYLCASSPRTPGSGANVLTFGAGSRLTVL.

The chain has TRBV4-1 and TRBJ1-1; 8 positions match TRBD1. The CDR3 has 16 amino acids. After removal of 1 base from V and 1 base from J, the junction contained 5 bases not matched to a gene. Germline V CDR1 and CDR2: MGHRA, YSYEKL. In DNA form, the CDR3 reads TGCGCCAGCAGCCAAGTAGGGGACAGGAGGAACACTGAAGCTTTCTTT. The encoded protein is CASSQVGDRRNTEAFF.

This chain connects TRBV5-1 to TRBJ2-5; 11 bases are a match to TRBD1. Germline CDR1 reads SGHRS; CDR2 reads YFSETQ. The CDR3 consists of 14 residues. V gave up 6 bases and J gave up 1 base; unmatched junction bases: 2. CDR3 in amino acids: CASKGTGGQETQYF. In DNA form, the CDR3 reads TGCGCCAGCAAAGGGACAGGGGGCCAAGAGACCCAGTACTTC.

The chain joins TRBV30 to TRBJ2-7; weak D call: TRBD2 (7 bases). V shed 2 bases and J shed 2 bases, with 19 bases lying between them. The CDR3 has 16 amino acids. Germline CDR1 and CDR2: GTSNPN and SVGIG (reference sequence). CDR3 residues: CAWSQVGRGVAYEQYF. The CDR3 bases are TGTGCCTGGAGTCAGGTAGGGAGGGGGGTTGCCTACGAGCAGTACTTC. The full variable domain, rest sourced from reference TRBV30 and TRBJ2-7, is SQTIHQWPATLVQPVGSPLSLECTVEGTSNPNLYWYRQAAGRGLQLLFYSVGIGQISSEVPQNLSASRPQDRQFILSSKKLLLSDSGFYLCAWSQVGRGVAYEQYFGPGTRLTVT.

This clone came up a few times. This chain connects TRBV25-1 to TRBJ1-1; TRBD1 might be the D (6 bases). Trimming removed 2 bases at V and 10 bases at J, with 11 bases between. This CDR3 region has 12 residues. CDR1 and CDR2 (germline): MGHDK, SYGVNS. CDR3 residues: CASSERGGRAFF. CDR3 coding DNA: TGTGCCAGCAGTGAACGTGGGGGGCGAGCTTTCTTT. Together with reference TRBV25-1 and TRBJ1-1, the CDR3 gives the full variable domain: EADIYQTPRYLVIGTGKKITLECSQTMGHDKMYWYQQDPGMELHLIHYSYGVNSTEKGDLSSESTVSRIRTEHFPLTLESARPSHTSQYLCASSERGGRAFFGQGTRLTVV.

This clone turned up a few times. The V gene is TRBV5-1, the J gene TRBJ1-5; possibly TRBD1 for D (6 bases). The germline V and J ends were trimmed by 0 bases and 5 bases, with 12 bases remaining between them. The CDR3 consists of 15 residues. Germline lookup yields CDR1 SGHRS and CDR2 YFSETQ. CDR3 loop: CASSLGTEIHQPQHF. In DNA form, the CDR3 reads TGCGCCAGCAGCTTGGGGACAGAGATTCATCAGCCCCAGCATTTT.

The V call is TRBV4-2, the J call TRBJ2-6, with a weak D call TRBD1 (6 bases). This CDR3 has 15 residues. The V gene's germline CDR1 is LGHNA and CDR2 YNFKEQ. With 2 bases removed from V and 3 bases from J, the gap between germline ends came to 8 bases. The CDR3 nucleotides are TGTGCCAGCAGCCAAACGACAGGTGGGGCCAACGTCCTGACTTTC. It specifies CASSQTTGGANVLTF.

J is TRBJ2-7 and V is TRBV10-3; 8 positions agree with TRBD1. The germline CDR1 and CDR2 sequences are ENHRY and SYGVKD. V shed 5 bases, J shed 2 bases, and the junction held 5 bases outside the gene matches. The CDR3 covers 14 residues. CDR3 sequence reads: CAISRGTGTYEQYF. Written as DNA, the CDR3 is TGTGCCATCAGTCGCGGGACAGGCACCTACGAGCAGTACTTC.